The clone carrying this T cell receptor (beta chain) showed up just a few times. This CDR3 contains 14 residues. Germline CDR1 reads SEHNR; CDR2 reads FQNEAQ (reference sequence). The V and J ends lost 5 bases and 6 bases respectively, with 11 bases between them. Preparation of the TCRbeta library involved a method that used unique molecular identifiers. TCRdb re-derived calls from the PCR reads in MiXCR, one entry per CDR3 protein. This table has more than 150,000 distinct CDR3 sequences, approximately 14% appearing once. The sample comes from a study of T-cell reconstitution after alpha-beta-depleted transplantation in children.

The chain joins TRBV7-9 to TRBJ1-6; D is ambiguous. The sample in question was PBMCs from the stem cell graft donor, obtained from the stem cell graft. The clonotype was recovered from a human donor who donated a stem cell graft to a child with acute lymphoblastic leukemia. CDR3 coding DNA: TGTGCCAGCAGCCTTGATTTTGCTAATTCACCCCTCCACTTT. Encoded protein: CASSLDFANSPLHF.